This T cell receptor (beta chain) is drawn from a study of blood T cell repertoires in COVID-19. The overall study: Specimens from acute and convalescent COVID-19 originated in the United States, Italy and Spain.

Only in-frame clones appear in the TCRdb table, and some are missing; sequencing was by immunoSEQ multiplex PCR. The top ten clones hold 20% of a sample with around 72,000 clones, roughly 80% of them seen once. This CDR3 is built from 16 residues. The V segment lost 3 bases and the J segment 0 bases; nucleotides outside the gene matches: 1. Germline-derived CDR1 and CDR2 are SGHNT and YYREEE (reference sequence). The chain joins TRBV5-4 to TRBJ2-1, with 12 positions matching TRBD2. The specimen was peripheral blood. The source is a woman in her sixties or seventies with acute or convalescent COVID-19. The CDR3 bases are TGTGCCAGCAGCTCGACTAGCGGGAGCTCCTACAATGAGCAGTTCTTC. It encodes CASSSTSGSSYNEQFF.